These 13 T cell receptor beta chains came from one sample sequenced in a study of PD-1 blockade in classical Hodgkin lymphoma. Assay: immunoSEQ multiplex PCR; the TCRdb copy retains only in-frame clones and omits some. The data hold 40,000 to 55,000 clones, with approximately 80% observed a single time. Time point denoted: cycle 4 day 1 (C4D1), after 6 weeks of nivolumab. Patients all relapsed after autologous stem cell transplantation, and there was variation in brentuximab vedotin exposure. Sample: peripheral blood mononuclear cells (PBMCs), taken before the fourth cycle of nivolumab. Every receptor here comes from a human donor with classical Hodgkin lymphoma.

The chain has TRBV4-3 and TRBJ2-3; 8 nucleotides align to TRBD2. The J segment lost 0 bases and the V segment lost 0 bases, leaving 14 bases of the junction unmatched. CDR1 LGHNA and CDR2 YSLEER come from the germline V gene. The CDR3 runs 20 residues. CDR3 residues: CASSQDLSTSGRTSTDTQYF. Here the CDR3 DNA reads TGCGCCAGCAGCCAAGACCTGAGTACTAGCGGCCGGACTAGCACAGATACGCAGTATTTT.

Here the CDR3 DNA reads TGCGCCAGCAGCTTGGACTCACTCGGTCAGCCCCAGCATTTT. This codes for CASSLDSLGQPQHF. The V call is TRBV5-1, the J call TRBJ1-5, with unresolved D. Trimming took 0 bases from V and 6 from J, leaving 10 bases between them. There are 14 residues in the CDR3. Germline CDR1 and CDR2: SGHRS and YFSETQ. Full variable domain (remainder filled in from reference TRBV5-1 and TRBJ1-5): KAGVTQTPRYLIKTRGQQVTLSCSPISGHRSVSWYQQTPGQGLQFLFEYFSETQRNKGNFPGRFSGRQFSNSRSEMNVSTLELGDSALYLCASSLDSLGQPQHFGDGTRLSIL.

CDR3 region: CSVEGAGRLTTNTEAFF. The CDR3 DNA reads TGCAGCGTTGAGGGGGCCGGACGGCTAACTACGAACACTGAAGCTTTCTTT. The V and J genes are TRBV29-1 and TRBJ1-1, with TRBD1 as a possible D gene (6 bases). Germline CDR1 and CDR2: SQVTM and ANQGSEA. V dropped 3 bases and J dropped 1 base, with 21 bases sitting between them. This CDR3 is 17 amino acids long. Complete variable domain (other parts from reference TRBV29-1 and TRBJ1-1): SAVISQKPSRDICQRGTSLTIQCQVDSQVTMMFWYRQQPGQSLTLIATANQGSEATYESGFVIDKFPISRPNLTFSTLTVSNMSPEDSSIYLCSVEGAGRLTTNTEAFFGQGTRLTVV.

V and J are TRBV6-6 and TRBJ2-3; 10 bases are a match to TRBD2. J gave up 1 base and V 5 bases, and 6 bases lay outside the gene matches. The CDR3 runs to 16 residues. In germline, CDR1 is MNHNY, CDR2 SVGAGI (reference sequence). The DNA of the CDR3 is TGTGCCAGCAGTACCCACGGGACTAGCGGCACAGATACGCAGTATTTT. The encoded protein is CASSTHGTSGTDTQYF.

In its sample, this clone was seen once. The DNA for the CDR3 is TGTGCCAGTACAGGGGGCGGTCCCGGGGAGCTGTTTTTT. As protein: CASTGGGPGELFF. The chain employs TRBV19 and TRBJ2-2, with TRBD1 matching over 8 bases. Trimming at V came to 7 bases and at J to 6 bases, leaving 4 bases not matched to a gene. CDR1 and CDR2 (germline): LNHDA, SQIVND (reference sequence). CDR3 length: 13 amino acids.

This clone has more than one count but fewer than ten. The J gene is TRBJ1-4, the V gene TRBV7-6; D perhaps matches TRBD1 (5 bases). The germline V and J ends were trimmed by 5 bases and 0 bases, with 16 bases remaining between them. This CDR3 region has 17 residues. Germline CDR1 reads SGHVS; CDR2 reads FNYEAQ. For the CDR3, the DNA is TGTGCCAGCAGCCCCCTCTTAGGGGCAGCAACTAATGAAAAACTGTTTTTT. Its translation: CASSPLLGAATNEKLFF.

V and J are TRBV28 and TRBJ1-6; D unclear. Trimming took off 1 base at V and 5 bases at J, with 12 bases between the two ends. This CDR3 region has 16 residues. Germline CDR1 MDHEN, CDR2 SYDVKM. CDR3 coding DNA: TGTGCCAGCAGTTTATTCTCCGGGTGGCATAATTCACCCCTCCACTTT. Its translation: CASSLFSGWHNSPLHF.

Comment on this clone: This specimen includes other DNA sequences encoding the same CDR3. V and J are TRBV11-2 and TRBJ1-2; D call uncertain. Germline CDR1 and CDR2: SGHAT and FQNNGV. Trimming cost V 5 bases and J 3 bases, with 7 bases left between them. There are 12 residues in the CDR3. The DNA for the CDR3 is TGTGCCAGCAGCCCTCCCGACTATGGCTACACCTTC. Protein sequence: CASSPPDYGYTF.

This clone was detected only a few times. The chain uses TRBV28 and TRBJ2-5; D is possibly TRBD2 (6 bases). The CDR3 length is 14 residues. V gave up 5 bases and J gave up 5 bases, with 15 bases separating them. Germline CDR1 reads MDHEN; CDR2 reads SYDVKM. In DNA form, the CDR3 reads TGTGCCAGCAGTAGGACTACGCCCCGTGAGACCCAGTACTTC. Translation gives CASSRTTPRETQYF.

V gene TRBV11-2 combines with J gene TRBJ1-1; the D gene is possibly TRBD1 (5 bases). V was pared by 5 bases and J by 1 base, with 17 bases between. The CDR3 is made up of 16 amino acids. Per the germline V gene, CDR1 is SGHAT and CDR2 is FQNNGV. The CDR3 DNA follows: TGTGCCAGCAGCCCTTCGATGGGACTTCAGAACACTGAAGCTTTCTTT. Translation gives CASSPSMGLQNTEAFF.

The chain joins TRBV21-1 to TRBJ1-5; TRBD1, as called in the table, went unchecked against the DNA. TRBV21-1 is a listed pseudogene. CDR3 length equals 18 residues. The chain's CDR3 is CASSKEMAGEMDLLPQHF. DNA for the CDR3: TGTGCCAGCAGCAAAGAGATGGCAGGGGAGATGGATTTGCTGCCCCAGCATTTT.

J is TRBJ1-2 and V is TRBV6-4; D is ambiguous. The germline gives CDR1 MRHNA, CDR2 SNTAGT. This CDR3 has 14 residues. Trimming left V 3 bases short and J 4 bases short, with 12 bases between. CDR3 in DNA: TGTGCCAGCAGTGAGGCGGCAACAGTCTATGGCTACACCTTC. Its translation is CASSEAATVYGYTF.

The rearrangement joins TRBV15 to TRBJ2-1, with 7 nucleotides matching TRBD1. V was clipped by 0 bases and J by 3 bases; unmatched bases: 11. The CDR3 is made up of 18 amino acids. Per the germline V gene, CDR1 is LNHNV and CDR2 is YYDKDF (reference sequence). The CDR3 region is CATSRDPPDRDNYNEQFF. The CDR3 nucleotides read TGTGCCACCAGCAGAGATCCTCCAGACAGGGATAACTACAATGAGCAGTTCTTC.